This T cell receptor beta chain was recovered during a study of T cells in Graves' hyperthyroidism and ophthalmopathy. The patients, who ranged from 18 to 65 in age, presented with newly diagnosed hyperthyroidism lasting under 2 months. Researchers took RNA transcripts and amplified the TCR beta CDR3 regions from them. TCR CDR3 underwent first-round RT-PCR with the HTBI primer set. From the multiplex PCR reads, TCRdb called clonotypes with MiXCR, one entry per CDR3 protein. This sample has 650,000 to 850,000 distinct CDR3 sequences, with around 20% found just once. This clonotype originated in a woman between 45 and 65 years old with Graves' hyperthyroidism that later progressed to Graves' ophthalmopathy. The specimen was blood.

The CDR3 nucleotides read TGCAGTGCTAGGGGGCAGGGGGATTGGCTGCCTGAAGCTTTCTTT. This translates into CSARGQGDWLPEAFF. The chain recombines TRBV20-1 with TRBJ1-1; 7 bases are a match to TRBD1. CDR1 and CDR2 (germline): DFQATT, SNEGSKA (reference sequence). This CDR3 has 15 residues. The V gene end was trimmed by 3 bases and the J gene end by 6 bases; junction bases not matched to a gene: 13.